This T cell receptor (beta chain) appears in the sequencing data of a study of T cells in Graves' hyperthyroidism and ophthalmopathy (dated by TCRdb to between 2019 and 2020). Notes on the research overall: Peripheral blood samples were taken at the time of initial diagnosis, prior to any treatment. The approximately 97 discovery patients were randomly divided into training and test sets at a 7:3 ratio. TCR Vbeta CDR3 sequencing of 130 to 150 peripheral blood samples (43 ophthalmopathy, 75 to 85 hyperthyroidism and some 17 progressor patients) is reported in the paper. Once sampling was done, hyperthyroidism patients were given methimazole at a starting dose of 30 mg daily, whereas ophthalmopathy patients were given high-dose intravenous methylprednisolone. An independent validation cohort of around 19 hyperthyroidism patients and more than 15 patients who later progressed to ophthalmopathy tested prospective prediction of ophthalmopathy. TCR V-J signatures able to tell the groups apart were searched for in a discovery cohort of around 95 patients, of whom more than 40 had Graves' ophthalmopathy and 57 had stable Graves' hyperthyroidism. Thyroid tissue and blood T-cell repertoires from over 5 Graves' hyperthyroidism patients were also compared in the study.

The TCR beta CDR3 regions were amplified from RNA transcripts. The TCR CDR3 was subjected to a first round of RT-PCR using the HTBI primer set and the Qiagen OneStep RT-PCR kit. The libraries were constructed in a second round of multiplex PCR and then size-selected and purified. Sequencing of the libraries was done on an Illumina HiSeq2000 using paired-end 100 bp reads. The paper's data handling went like this. Raw data were processed with SOAPnuke, discarding reads with adapters, uncalled bases, mean Phred below 15, or no exact constant-primer or identifier match. COPE v1.2.5 was used to merge the high-quality paired reads, and each unique nucleotide sequence was defined as a clonotype. MiTCR v1.1 was used to align clonotypes to the IMGT TRBV, TRBD and TRBJ reference segments. The analysis was restricted to V-J combinations with a frequency above 0.0001, which together covered roughly 99% of the repertoires. The TCS score was defined as F50 (clonal expansion) divided by E x V (chaos), with BLOSUM62-based TCRdist calculated between CDR3 peptides within each V-J. Welch's t-statistics and random forest reduced 450 to 600 V-J features to roughly 13, which were used in a naive Bayes classifier (R e1071). TCRdb reprocessed the public reads (quality trimming at Q25 with fastp, clone calling with MiXCR) and kept in-frame beta chains. Rows with a matching CDR3 protein are joined into one entry that keeps the most common DNA and genes. The V and J calls and clone size are TCRdb's, not the authors'. The sample has hundreds of thousands of distinct CDR3 sequences on record, 16% of them singletons. Together, the top ten hold 3% to 4% of the sample.

Stable Graves' hyperthyroidism was defined as no progression to ophthalmopathy during 18 months of follow-up. Hyperthyroidism patients were aged 18 to 65 years and newly diagnosed, with disease duration of less than 2 months. Exclusion was applied to patients with uncontrolled infections, other autoimmune diseases, pregnancy or lactation. Diagnoses were based on clinical symptoms, serum thyroxine and TRAb, thyroid ultrasound and orbital computed tomography. Ficoll-Paque density gradient centrifugation was used to isolate PBMCs from around 9.1 ml of fresh peripheral blood. Trizol reagent was used to extract total RNA, and RNA quality was then checked on an Agilent 2100 Bioanalyzer. What the research found in general, with its limitations: No statistical method was used to set the sample size in advance, and investigators knew the group allocation. A 13 V-J signature model separated ophthalmopathy from stable hyperthyroidism, with about 90% sensitivity and 81.08% specificity in cross-validation and 80%/75% in testing. In validation, the model predicted progression to ophthalmopathy a median of 6.5 months before onset, with about 70% sensitivity and 72.22% specificity. Most expanded thyroid clonotypes (frequency above 0.001) were also detected in blood, suggesting blood repertoires may reflect thyroid immune responses.

The CDR3 spans 14 residues, from the cysteine through the phenylalanine. Just the 42-base CDR3 DNA is kept, in frame starting at base 1. V gives up 3 bases and J gives up 4 bases, and the segment between their germline ends measures 15 bases. CDR1 and CDR2 are drawn from the germline V gene (reference sequence): DFQATT, SNEGSKA. This clonotype has ten or more counts. What this receptor recognizes is not known. Base quality data are lacking; no much larger clone is found one base away. The chain is encoded by TRBV20-1 joined to TRBJ1-2, with the D gene call left open. The sequenced sample was blood. The receptor's source is a woman under 40 with Graves' hyperthyroidism. The CDR3 has the sequence CSASSGLTPYGYTF. Here is the DNA: TGCAGTGCTAGTAGCGGCCTAACCCCCTATGGCTACACCTTC.